Listed below are T cell receptor beta chains from one sample, sequenced in a study of cytomegalovirus exposure and HLA in healthy donors. Clones were read by immunoSEQ multiplex PCR, and TCRdb kept only the in-frame ones, dropping some. The sample lists 160,000 or so clones; 77% were seen once. Sequencing was performed on PBMCs. These receptors were obtained from a woman aged 25 to 39 in good health and CMV-seronegative. Each CDR3 is given with its conserved first and last residue.

v_gene,len,CDR3aa
TRBV29-1,13,CSFWTGGNTEAFF
TRBV30,15,CAWSIPGQMNTEAFF
TRBV4-1,15,CASSPRTGGGYEQYF
TRBV29-1,13,CSVAPGQGYEQYF
TRBV11-2,15,CASSRQGGSGNTIYF
TRBV6-5,14,CASSGGQGDEKLFF
TRBV28,14,CASYTGGVNQPQHF
TRBV5-1,17,CASSLTPGTGILDTQYF
TRBV9,18,CASSVASVNRGNTGELFF
TRBV11-2,16,CASSLRTSSNTGELFF
TRBV7-8,15,CASNNRWGGQETQYF
TRBV27,15,CASRSLAGGSYEQYF
TRBV7-2,15,CASSFLRGGTDTQYF
TRBV5-1,16,CASSLATSGGVYEQYF
TRBV5-6,14,CASSLIPAGTEAFF
TRBV6-4,13,CASYPRDNYGYTF
TRBV18,15,CASSRLAGSSYEQYF
TRBV7-9,15,CASSFTIGSGTESFF
TRBV5-1,16,CASSLAGQGGRSPLHF
TRBV20-1,10,CSAAGETQYF
TRBV10-1,15,CASSESGGGEAGYTF
TRBV21-1,14,CASSKGDSYNEQFF
TRBV4-1,15,CASSQDLNSGNTIYF
TRBV30,13,CAWSTGGGRELFF
TRBV6-6,14,CASRVRTGPTEAFF
TRBV5-6,16,CASTVRASGYTGELFF
TRBV11-2,16,CASSPGTSGGGMGQFF
TRBV4-1,16,CASSQGIWALQETQYF
TRBV27,14,CASRPDYGGNTIYF